This T cell receptor (beta chain) derives from a study of CD8+ T cells in alopecia areata. The CDR3 covers 13 residues. Germline V gives CDR1 SGHDT, CDR2 YYEEEE. V lost 8 bases and J 0 bases, leaving 11 bases between the germline ends. In each case, RNA was isolated and then reverse transcribed into cDNA as the sequencing template. TCRdb's table, derived via immunoSEQ multiplex PCR, lists solely in-frame clones and lacks some. The sample holds approximately 100,000 clones; approximately 63% are singletons and the top ten take about 16%. Study results and limitations: Tofacitinib significantly brought down scalp clonality and expanded CD8+ clones among top 100. TCR sharing across patients was less clear than in mice, possibly HLA-related.

To note about this clone: Its antigen is unidentified.

Treatment noted: oral pan-JAK inhibitor, 5-10 mg twice daily. Both CD4+ and CD8+ T cells were separated by sorting PBMCs. The receptor's source is a human donor with alopecia areata. This rearrangement joins TRBV5-6 to TRBJ1-1, with D uncertain. The sequencing used CD8+ T cells sorted from blood, collected between weeks 55 and 70, from a patient treated with tofacitinib. DNA for the CDR3: TGTGCCAGTATTGCAAGTCTGAACACTGAAGCTTTCTTT. This gives the protein CASIASLNTEAFF.